Each of the 26 T cell receptor beta chains below was sequenced from the same sample in a study of OX40 agonist ivuxolimab in advanced cancers. Clones were sequenced by immunoSEQ multiplex PCR, and TCRdb holds only the in-frame ones, with some missing. Among fewer than 100,000 clones listed, around 88% were seen once. The sequenced sample was CD4+ or CD8+ T cells sorted from blood, obtained in a trial of the OX40 agonist ivuxolimab. The receptors stem from an adult with an advanced solid tumor such as melanoma, head and neck, liver or kidney cancer.

The rearrangement links TRBV11-2 to TRBJ1-2; D is ambiguous. Germline assignment: CDR1 SGHAT and CDR2 FQNNGV. V was trimmed by 5 bases and J by 6 bases, leaving 4 bases between them. The CDR3 runs 10 residues. Here the CDR3 DNA reads TGTGCCAGCAGCCAAAATGGCTACACCTTC. Translating gives CASSQNGYTF.

This sequence joins TRBV5-1 and TRBJ2-7; D is unclear. Germline CDR1 and CDR2: SGHRS and YFSETQ. The CDR3 consists of 13 residues. V gave up 0 bases and J gave up 4 bases, with 8 bases separating them. The CDR3: CASSLVKDYEQYF. The CDR3, as DNA: TGCGCCAGCAGCTTGGTCAAAGATTACGAGCAGTACTTC.

A note on this clone: In this CDR3 the conserved last residue, phenylalanine or tryptophan, is missing, so a read error is likely. The CDR3 spells CASSSHRDDNSPLHL. The CDR3 DNA sequence: TGTGCCAGCAGCTCACACCGAGACGATAATTCACCCCTCCACCTT. The rearrangement links TRBV7-9 to TRBJ1-6; no reliable D call. The CDR3 spans 15 residues. Looked up from germline, CDR1 is SEHNR and CDR2 is FQNEAQ (reference sequence). Deletions cut 4 bases from V and 5 bases from J, with 12 bases between.

The rearrangement uses TRBV7-2 and TRBJ2-7; no reliable D call. V lost 9 bases and J 0 bases, leaving 9 bases between the germline ends. The CDR3 is 12 residues long. The V gene's germline CDR1 is SGHTA and CDR2 FQGNSA. The chain's CDR3 is CASSPGSYEQYF. CDR3 DNA sequence: TGTGCCAGTTCCCCCGGCTCCTACGAGCAGTACTTC.

V usage is TRBV28 and J usage is TRBJ1-4, with D tentatively TRBD1 (5 bases). There are 14 residues in the CDR3. Germline V CDR1 and CDR2: MDHEN, SYDVKM. V lost 7 bases and J lost 10, with 19 bases in between. The CDR3 sequence: CASIETGTRGKLFF. CDR3 sequence (DNA): TGTGCCAGCATCGAAACCGGGACTCGGGGAAAACTGTTTTTT.

The J gene is TRBJ1-1, the V gene TRBV5-1; a weak D match, TRBD1 (6 bases). The CDR3 totals 14 residues. The germline V gene has CDR1 SGHRS and CDR2 YFSETQ. With 3 bases removed from V and 1 base from J, the gap between germline ends came to 10 bases. The CDR3 DNA reads TGCGCCAGCAGCTCACAGGGTGGGAACACTGAAGCTTTCTTT. It translates to CASSSQGGNTEAFF.

The V gene is TRBV7-9, the J gene TRBJ1-5, with D possibly TRBD1 on 5 matching bases. Germline CDR1 reads SEHNR; CDR2 reads FQNEAQ (reference sequence). CDR3 length: 15 amino acids. V was shortened by 1 base and J by 3 bases, with 10 bases between the two germline ends. The CDR3 nucleotides are TGTGCCAGCAGCTTAGGTGTAGGGGACAATCAGCCCCAGCATTTT. Amino acids: CASSLGVGDNQPQHF.

The chain links TRBV18 to TRBJ2-3, with D possibly being TRBD1 or TRBD2 (5 bases each). The CDR3 is made up of 14 amino acids. Trimming stripped 3 bases from V and 3 bases from J, with 10 bases between. CDR1 and CDR2 from the germline V gene are KGHSH and LQKENI. In nucleotides, the CDR3 is TGTGCCAGCTCACCCCCTGGGGGTACAGATACGCAGTATTTT. Its translation is CASSPPGGTDTQYF.

This clone was detected once. This chain links TRBV29-1 with TRBJ2-7, with TRBD1 matching 9 bases. Looked up from germline, CDR1 is SQVTM and CDR2 is ANQGSEA. J lost 3 bases, V lost 6 bases, and 9 bases had no gene match. This CDR3 is built from 14 residues. CDR3 nucleotide sequence: TGCAGCGTGCTCTCCGGGACAGGGTACTACGAGCAGTACTTC. Its protein product is CSVLSGTGYYEQYF.

The J gene is TRBJ1-4, the V gene TRBV19, with 9 bases matching TRBD1. Germline values: CDR1 LNHDA, CDR2 SQIVND (reference sequence). V lost 9 bases to trimming and J lost 3 bases; unmatched junction nucleotides: 14. The CDR3 sequence is 17 residues long. CDR3: CASSWGDRVRANEKLFF. For the CDR3, the DNA is TGTGCCAGCTCCTGGGGGGACAGGGTACGGGCTAATGAAAAACTGTTTTTT.

This clone has a single count. This chain uses TRBV5-6 with TRBJ2-6; a possible D gene is TRBD2 (5 bases). This CDR3 spans 16 amino acids. Germline CDR1 is SGHDT and CDR2 is YYEEEE. The germline V and J ends were trimmed by 4 bases and 0 bases, with 11 bases remaining between them. The CDR3 is CASSLRGSSGANVLTF. The CDR3 bases are TGTGCCAGCAGCCTACGAGGGTCCTCTGGGGCCAACGTCCTGACTTTC.

This rearrangement joins TRBV29-1 to TRBJ1-1; 7 bases agree with TRBD1. The germline CDR1 and CDR2 sequences are SQVTM and ANQGSEA. The CDR3 length is 13 residues. Unmatched junction bases numbered 11, after V lost 5 bases and J lost 8 bases. CDR3 sequence (DNA): TGCAGCGTTACGAGCCAGGGGGGACAGGAAGCTTTCTTT. Encoded protein: CSVTSQGGQEAFF.

This clone has more than one count but fewer than ten. The V gene is TRBV6-1, the J gene TRBJ2-3; D unclear. From germline, CDR1 is MNHNS and CDR2 SASEGT. The CDR3 spans 12 residues. Trimming removed 6 bases from V and 2 bases from J, with 6 bases in between. CDR3 sequence reads: CASRGTTDTQYF. The CDR3 DNA follows: TGTGCCAGCAGGGGAACCACAGATACGCAGTATTTT.

This rearrangement joins TRBV20-1 to TRBJ1-2; D call uncertain. The CDR3 covers 11 residues. Looked up from germline, CDR1 is DFQATT and CDR2 is SNEGSKA (reference sequence). The ends were cut back, 5 bases at V and 6 bases at J, with 10 bases in the middle. The DNA of the CDR3 is TGCAGTGCTGACCGGGCTGATGGCTACACCTTC. Translated, it gives CSADRADGYTF.

In nucleotides, the CDR3 is TGTGCCAGCAGCTCCGACGGGGGGGCTGAGTTGGAGACCCAGTACTTC. It specifies CASSSDGGAELETQYF. The chain employs TRBV7-9 and TRBJ2-5; 8 bases fit TRBD2. The CDR3 totals 16 residues. Trimming removed 4 bases from V and 5 bases from J; junction bases left unmatched: 12. From germline, CDR1 is SEHNR and CDR2 FQNEAQ (reference sequence).

The chain uses TRBV6-1 and TRBJ1-4, with 9 bases identical to TRBD1. CDR3 length: 14 amino acids. The J segment lost 7 bases and the V segment lost 6 bases, leaving 6 bases of the junction unmatched. CDR1 is MNHNS and CDR2 is SASEGT in the germline V gene. DNA of the CDR3: TGTGCCAGCAGCCAACAGGGGGCGGGTGAAAAACTGTTTTTT. Translation gives CASSQQGAGEKLFF.

The CDR3 here is CASSPLPGEIGGIMNTEAFF. The CDR3 region has the DNA TGTGCCAGCTCACCACTTCCCGGGGAGATTGGGGGGATTATGAACACTGAAGCTTTCTTT. The rearrangement joins TRBV18 to TRBJ1-1; tentative D call: TRBD1 (5 bases). Trimming shortened V by 1 base and J by 0 bases, and 24 bases separated the two germline ends. The CDR3 length is 20 residues. Looked up from germline, CDR1 is KGHSH and CDR2 is LQKENI. Full variable domain (outside the CDR3, taken from reference TRBV18 and TRBJ1-1): NAGVMQNPRHLVRRRGQEARLRCSPMKGHSHVYWYRQLPEEGLKFMVYLQKENIIDESGMPKERFSAEFPKEGPSILRIQQVVRGDSAAYFCASSPLPGEIGGIMNTEAFFGQGTRLTVV.

This rearrangement joins TRBV5-1 to TRBJ2-2, with D possibly called TRBD1 or TRBD2 (5 bases each). Germline V gene lookup returns CDR1 SGHRS and CDR2 YFSETQ. CDR3 length: 17 amino acids. V shed 0 bases and J shed 7 bases, with 19 bases lying between them. The CDR3 DNA reads TGCGCCAGCAGCTTGGATCCCTCGGGCCAGGGAGTCGGGGAGCTGTTTTTT. It encodes CASSLDPSGQGVGELFF. The whole variable domain, filled in from reference TRBV5-1 and TRBJ2-2, reads KAGVTQTPRYLIKTRGQQVTLSCSPISGHRSVSWYQQTPGQGLQFLFEYFSETQRNKGNFPGRFSGRQFSNSRSEMNVSTLELGDSALYLCASSLDPSGQGVGELFFGEGSRLTVL.

This sequence joins TRBV7-9 and TRBJ1-1, with TRBD1 identical over 7 bases. CDR1 and CDR2 from the germline V gene are SEHNR and FQNEAQ (reference sequence). With V trimmed by 6 bases and J by 3 bases, 10 bases remained unmatched. The CDR3 length is 15 residues. In DNA form, the CDR3 reads TGTGCCAGCAGGCCCGACAGGGCGGGGGACACTGAAGCTTTCTTT. This encodes CASRPDRAGDTEAFF.

In this sample, this clone turned up once. The genes are TRBV5-1 and TRBJ2-1; 7 bases fit TRBD1. Germline CDR1 reads SGHRS; CDR2 reads YFSETQ. This CDR3 contains 14 residues. V lost 4 bases to trimming and J lost 9 bases; unmatched junction nucleotides: 10. CDR3 region: CASSPDRQGTEQFF. The CDR3 DNA sequence: TGCGCCAGCAGCCCGGATCGACAGGGTACTGAGCAGTTCTTC.

The chain is built from TRBV4-1 and TRBJ2-3; 10 nucleotides line up with TRBD1. The ends lost 0 bases at V and 5 bases at J; junction bases unmatched: 5. Germline loops: CDR1 MGHRA, CDR2 YSYEKL. This CDR3 has 16 residues. The CDR3 region is CASSQDGRDRGDTQYF. The CDR3 DNA sequence: TGCGCCAGCAGCCAAGATGGACGGGACAGGGGAGATACGCAGTATTTT.

This sequence joins TRBV25-1 and TRBJ1-2; TRBD1 might be the D (5 bases). With 5 bases removed from V and 9 bases from J, the gap between germline ends came to 19 bases. The CDR3 spans 14 residues. Germline V lookup: CDR1 MGHDK, CDR2 SYGVNS. CDR3 residues: CASSQGGTLFSYTF. The CDR3 DNA sequence: TGTGCCAGCAGTCAGGGTGGGACTCTTTTTAGCTACACCTTC.

The rearrangement joins TRBV7-2 to TRBJ2-7; 7 bases agree with TRBD1. Germline CDR1 reads SGHTA; CDR2 reads FQGNSA. The CDR3 length is 13 residues. V was pared by 5 bases and J by 6 bases, with 7 bases of the junction left unmatched. The CDR3: CASSQDRDGEQYF. The CDR3 DNA is TGTGCCAGCAGCCAAGACAGGGATGGCGAGCAGTACTTC.

A single count supports this clone. This chain links TRBV27 with TRBJ1-4; a possible D gene is TRBD1 (6 bases). Germline V gene lookup returns CDR1 MNHEY and CDR2 SMNVEV (reference sequence). The V and J ends lost 5 bases and 7 bases respectively, with 17 bases between them. CDR3 length: 15 amino acids. CDR3 nucleotide sequence: TGTGCCAGCAGTCTAGAACAGGGCGGGACTGAAAAACTGTTTTTT. It translates to CASSLEQGGTEKLFF.

J is TRBJ1-5 and V is TRBV19; TRBD1 matches 10 bases. The CDR3 spans 20 residues. The V segment lost 3 bases and the J segment 2 bases; nucleotides outside the gene matches: 16. The germline gives CDR1 LNHDA, CDR2 SQIVND (reference sequence). CDR3 residues: CASSIGPGTGVYLGNQPQHF. The CDR3 DNA follows: TGTGCCAGTAGTATCGGTCCCGGGACAGGGGTGTATTTAGGCAATCAGCCCCAGCATTTT.

This clone was recorded a few times. The chain is built from TRBV7-9 and TRBJ1-4; possible D gene TRBD1, 6 bases. Trimming shortened V by 5 bases and J by 3 bases, and 10 bases separated the two germline ends. Germline V lookup: CDR1 SEHNR, CDR2 FQNEAQ (reference sequence). CDR3 length: 14 residues. CDR3 loop: CASSPEGANEKLFF. The CDR3 bases are TGTGCCAGCAGCCCGGAGGGGGCTAATGAAAAACTGTTTTTT.